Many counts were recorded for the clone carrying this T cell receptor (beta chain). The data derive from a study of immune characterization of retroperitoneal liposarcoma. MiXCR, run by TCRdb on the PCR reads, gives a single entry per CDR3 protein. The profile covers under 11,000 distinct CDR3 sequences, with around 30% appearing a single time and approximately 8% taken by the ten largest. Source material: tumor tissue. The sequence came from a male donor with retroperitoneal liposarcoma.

CDR3 residues: CASSRRAYNSPLHF. The CDR3 DNA follows: TGTGCCAGCAGTCGCAGGGCTTATAATTCACCCCTCCACTTT. This chain connects TRBV25-1 to TRBJ1-6; D might be TRBD1 (5 bases). V dropped 5 bases and J dropped 4 bases, with 9 bases sitting between them. The CDR3 has 14 amino acids. CDR1 and CDR2 (germline): MGHDK, SYGVNS. The full variable domain, rest sourced from reference TRBV25-1 and TRBJ1-6, is EADIYQTPRYLVIGTGKKITLECSQTMGHDKMYWYQQDPGMELHLIHYSYGVNSTEKGDLSSESTVSRIRTEHFPLTLESARPSHTSQYLCASSRRAYNSPLHFGNGTRLTVT.